The rows below give T cell receptor beta chains drawn from one sample of a study of beta chain features in type 1 diabetes. Repertoires were generated with immunoSEQ multiplex PCR, while TCRdb's copy carries only in-frame clones and drops some. The sample carries 150,000 or so clones, about 8.3% recorded once. Sequenced material: central memory CD4+ T cells from blood. The receptors were gathered from a woman between 18 and 29 years old with type 1 diabetes. The CDR3 runs from the conserved cysteine through the conserved F or W. The D gene is left open where the match is weak. Only some rows state a clone size, as once, few, many or a class for expanded clones.

few TRBJ1-4 TRBV6-1 - TGTGCCAGCCTCCCCCCGGCGGGGGAAAAACTGTTTTTT CASLPPAGEKLFF
- TRBJ2-3 TRBV7-2 TRBD2 TGTGCCAGCAGCTTAGCCCTAGCGGGGGGACGCACAGATACGCAGTATTTT CASSLALAGGRTDTQYF
- TRBJ2-7 TRBV5-4 - TGTGCCAGCAGCTTCGACTGGGGCGCGGACGAGCAGTACTTC CASSFDWGADEQYF
few TRBJ1-1 TRBV5-4 TRBD1 TGTGCCAGCAGCCCGGTCGACAGGGGGCGTGAAGCTTTCTTT CASSPVDRGREAFF
few TRBJ2-7 TRBV30 TRBD2 TGTGCCTGGAGTGCGGGTGGAGGGACTATGACCCACGAGCAGTACTTC CAWSAGGGTMTHEQYF
- TRBJ1-5 TRBV28 - TGTGCCAGCAGTTTGGGGGGGGCCAATCAGCCCCAGCATTTT CASSLGGANQPQHF
few TRBJ1-1 TRBV5-1 - TGCGCCAGCAGCTTGGCCCAAACAGGGTCCACTGAAGCTTTCTTT CASSLAQTGSTEAFF
- TRBJ2-5 TRBV5-6 - TGTGCCAGCAGCTTGCGCCTAGCGACCCTTAGGGGCAAAGAGACCCAGTACTTC CASSLRLATLRGKETQYF
many TRBJ2-1 TRBV5-1 - TGCGCCAGCAGTCTGGCGGTAGTCAATGAGCAGTTCTTC CASSLAVVNEQFF
- TRBJ1-1 TRBV2 - TGTGCCAGCAGTGTGTTGACAGTGAACACTGAAGCTTTCTTT CASSVLTVNTEAFF
few TRBJ2-7 TRBV11-1 - TGTGCCAGCAGAGGCCTAGCTTCCTACGAGCAGTACTTC CASRGLASYEQYF